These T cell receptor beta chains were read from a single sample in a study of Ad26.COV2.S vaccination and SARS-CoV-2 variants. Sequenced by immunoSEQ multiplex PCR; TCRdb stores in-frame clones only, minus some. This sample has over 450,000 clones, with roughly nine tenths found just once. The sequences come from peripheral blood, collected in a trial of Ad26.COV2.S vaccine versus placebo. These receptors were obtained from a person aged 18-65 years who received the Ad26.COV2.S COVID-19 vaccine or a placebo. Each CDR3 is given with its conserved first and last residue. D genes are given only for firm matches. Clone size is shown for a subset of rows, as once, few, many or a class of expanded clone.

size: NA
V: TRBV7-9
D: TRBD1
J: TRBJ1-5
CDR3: CASSLGQGQPQHF
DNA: TGTGCCAGCAGCTTGGGACAGGGCCAGCCCCAGCATTTT

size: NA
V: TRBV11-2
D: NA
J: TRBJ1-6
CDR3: CASSLVAGAGNSPLHF
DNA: TGTGCCAGCAGCTTAGTCGCAGGGGCTGGGAATTCACCCCTCCACTTT

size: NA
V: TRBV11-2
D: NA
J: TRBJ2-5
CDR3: CASSPKLWSDSQETQYF
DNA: TGTGCCAGCAGCCCCAAGTTGTGGTCTGATAGCCAGGAGACCCAGTACTTC

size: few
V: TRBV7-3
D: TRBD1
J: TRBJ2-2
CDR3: CASSWDRANTGELFF
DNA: TGTGCCAGCAGCTGGGACAGGGCGAACACCGGGGAGCTGTTTTTT

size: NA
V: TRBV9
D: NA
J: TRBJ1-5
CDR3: CASSVGNNQPQHF
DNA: TGTGCCAGCAGCGTAGGGAACAATCAGCCCCAGCATTTT

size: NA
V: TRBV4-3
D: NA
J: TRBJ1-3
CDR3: CASSQDQGYGNTIYF
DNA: TGCGCCAGCAGCCAAGATCAGGGTTACGGAAACACCATATATTTT

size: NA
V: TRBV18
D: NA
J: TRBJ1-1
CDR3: CASSPTSSEAFF
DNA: TGTGCCAGCTCACCTACGTCAAGTGAAGCTTTCTTT

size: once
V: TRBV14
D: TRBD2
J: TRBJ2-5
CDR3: CASSQDGGLAWETQYF
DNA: TGTGCCAGCAGCCAAGATGGGGGACTAGCTTGGGAGACCCAGTACTTC

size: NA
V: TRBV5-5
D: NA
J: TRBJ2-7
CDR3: CASSLRRTAYPYEQYF
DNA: TGTGCCAGCAGCTTGCGACGGACAGCCTACCCCTACGAGCAGTACTTC

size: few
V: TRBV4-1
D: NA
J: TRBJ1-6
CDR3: CASSQVIGERNSPLHF
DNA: TGCGCCAGCAGCCAAGTTATAGGTGAAAGAAACTCACCCCTCCACTTT

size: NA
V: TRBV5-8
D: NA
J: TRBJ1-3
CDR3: CASSLYQGAAIYF
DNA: TGTGCCAGCAGCTTGTACCAGGGAGCCGCCATATATTTT

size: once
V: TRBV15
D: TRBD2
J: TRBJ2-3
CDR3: CATSRAGTSRTDTQYF
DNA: TGTGCCACCAGCAGGGCCGGGACTAGCCGCACAGATACGCAGTATTTT

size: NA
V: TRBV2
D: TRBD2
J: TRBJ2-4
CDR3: CASSEITSGNIQYF
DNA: TGTGCCAGCAGTGAAATTACTAGCGGTAACATTCAGTACTTC

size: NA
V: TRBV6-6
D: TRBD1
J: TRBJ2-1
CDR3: CASSNRDRGRDEQFF
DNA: TGTGCCAGCAGTAACCGGGACAGGGGGAGAGATGAGCAGTTCTTC

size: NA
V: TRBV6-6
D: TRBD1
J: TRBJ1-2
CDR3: CASSFTGVYGYTF
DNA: TGTGCCAGCAGTTTCACAGGGGTTTATGGCTACACCTTC

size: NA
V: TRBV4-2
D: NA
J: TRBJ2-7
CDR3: CASSPTGFSYEQYF
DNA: TGTGCCAGCAGCCCCACAGGATTTTCCTACGAGCAGTACTTC

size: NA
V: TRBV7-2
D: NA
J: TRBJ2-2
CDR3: CASSLQHEVAGELFF
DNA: TGTGCCAGCAGCTTACAACACGAGGTGGCCGGGGAGCTGTTTTTT

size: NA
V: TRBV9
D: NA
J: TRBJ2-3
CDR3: CASSDSGASTDTQYF
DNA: TGTGCCAGCAGCGACTCTGGGGCAAGCACAGATACGCAGTATTTT

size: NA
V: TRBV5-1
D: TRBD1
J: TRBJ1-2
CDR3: CASSLVGTAVKVYGYTF
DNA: TGCGCCAGCAGCTTGGTCGGGACAGCCGTTAAAGTCTATGGCTACACCTTC

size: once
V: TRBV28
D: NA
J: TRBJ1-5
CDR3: CASRPVGTGGNQPQHF
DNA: TGTGCCAGCAGACCGGTTGGGACTGGTGGCAATCAGCCCCAGCATTTT

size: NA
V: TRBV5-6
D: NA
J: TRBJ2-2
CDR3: CASSFSPGELFF
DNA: TGTGCCAGCAGCTTTTCTCCCGGGGAGCTGTTTTTT

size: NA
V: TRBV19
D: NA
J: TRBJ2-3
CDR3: CASTPGRGGDTQYF
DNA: TGTGCCAGCACCCCGGGCAGGGGGGGAGATACGCAGTATTTT

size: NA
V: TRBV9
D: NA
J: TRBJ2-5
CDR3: CASSVDRGETQYF
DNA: TGTGCCAGCAGCGTAGATAGGGGAGAGACCCAGTACTTC

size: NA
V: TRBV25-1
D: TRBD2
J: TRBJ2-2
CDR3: CATSKTSGGANTGELFF
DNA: TGTGCCACCTCTAAGACTAGCGGTGGAGCGAACACCGGGGAGCTGTTTTTT

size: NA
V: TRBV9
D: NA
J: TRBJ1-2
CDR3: CASSVGGRVYGYTF
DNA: TGTGCCAGCAGCGTAGGGGGCAGAGTCTATGGCTACACCTTC

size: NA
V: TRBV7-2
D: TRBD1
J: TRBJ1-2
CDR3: CASSFRQGGLGGYTF
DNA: TGTGCCAGCAGCTTCCGACAGGGAGGACTTGGTGGCTACACCTTC

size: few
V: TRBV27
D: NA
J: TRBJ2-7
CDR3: CASSWAALSSYEQYF
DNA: TGTGCCAGCAGTTGGGCGGCCCTGAGCTCCTACGAGCAGTACTTC

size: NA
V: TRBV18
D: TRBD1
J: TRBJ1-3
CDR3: CASSPPAGGSGNTIYF
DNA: TGTGCCAGCTCACCACCGGCAGGGGGCTCTGGAAACACCATATATTTT

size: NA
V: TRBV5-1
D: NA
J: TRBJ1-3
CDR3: CASSLTGHGNTIYF
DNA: TGCGCCAGCAGCTTGACAGGGCATGGAAACACCATATATTTT

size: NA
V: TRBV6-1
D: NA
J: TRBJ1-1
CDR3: CASSDPVTIRSDFF
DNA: TGTGCCAGCAGTGACCCCGTCACAATAAGGTCGGATTTCTTT

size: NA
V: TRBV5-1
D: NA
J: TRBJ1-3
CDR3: CASSLSGGSGNTIYF
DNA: TGCGCCAGCAGCTTGTCCGGGGGTTCTGGAAACACCATATATTTT

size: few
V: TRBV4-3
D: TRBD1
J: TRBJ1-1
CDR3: CASSQPDRENTEAFF
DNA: TGCGCCAGCAGCCAACCCGACAGGGAGAACACTGAAGCTTTCTTT

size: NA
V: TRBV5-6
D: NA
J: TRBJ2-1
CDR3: CASSPGTGNEQFF
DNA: TGTGCCAGCAGCCCAGGAACAGGGAATGAGCAGTTCTTC

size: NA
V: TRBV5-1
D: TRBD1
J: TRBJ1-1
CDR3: CASSTLGQGGTEAFF
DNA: TGCGCCAGCAGCACGCTGGGACAGGGCGGCACTGAAGCTTTCTTT

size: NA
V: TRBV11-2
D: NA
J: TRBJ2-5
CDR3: CASSLVGRQSGETQYF
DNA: TGTGCCAGCAGCTTAGTAGGGAGACAAAGCGGGGAGACCCAGTACTTC

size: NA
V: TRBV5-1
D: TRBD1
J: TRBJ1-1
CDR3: CASSVDREYEAFF
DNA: TGCGCCAGCAGCGTTGACAGGGAGTATGAAGCTTTCTTT

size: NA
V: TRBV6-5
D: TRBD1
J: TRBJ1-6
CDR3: CASRTGYNSPLHF
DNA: TGTGCCAGCAGGACAGGGTACAATTCACCCCTCCACTTT

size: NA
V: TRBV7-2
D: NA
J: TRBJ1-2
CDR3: CASSLVRAGGGRNYGYTF
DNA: TGTGCCAGCAGCTTAGTTAGGGCAGGAGGAGGTCGTAACTATGGCTACACCTTC

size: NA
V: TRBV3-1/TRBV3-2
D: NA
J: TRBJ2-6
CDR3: CASSQDSLDSGANVLTF
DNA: TGTGCCAGCAGCCAAGATTCGCTGGACTCTGGGGCCAACGTCCTGACTTTC

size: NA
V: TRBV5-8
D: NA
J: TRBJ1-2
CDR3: CASSLWQTHKNYGYTF
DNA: TGTGCCAGCAGCTTGTGGCAAACCCACAAGAACTATGGCTACACCTTC